This entry describes one T cell receptor beta chain. Its antigen remains unidentified. This may be a read error: a much more frequent sequence differs by one nucleotide. The data stem from a study of cytotoxic CD8 clonotypes in ibrutinib-treated CLL. Overall study context: After median about 5.5 years, roughly 14 stayed in remission, around twelve progressed; responses roughly 25 partial, 2 complete. General study points: Timing of sampling differed between sustained-remission and progressing patients. Baseline-level clonality went beyond age-matched healthy donors and moved in step with circulating CD8+ T-cell counts.

Sequenced by immunoSEQ multiplex PCR; TCRdb stores in-frame clones only, minus some. The data hold 100,000 to 150,000 clones, with approximately 83% observed a single time. The material sequenced was PBMCs, taken after 24 months of ibrutinib treatment. This receptor was taken from a human donor with chronic lymphocytic leukemia.

The CDR3 reads CASSQDLASGTTSYEQYF. The CDR3 nucleotides are TGTGCCAGCAGCCAAGACCTAGCGAGCGGCACAACCTCCTACGAGCAGTACTTC. The chain employs TRBV7-2 and TRBJ2-7, with D perhaps TRBD2 (6 bases). The germline V gene has CDR1 SGHTA and CDR2 FQGNSA. The CDR3 contains 18 residues. The ends were cut back, 5 bases at V and 0 bases at J, with 23 bases in the middle.